This T cell receptor beta chain was sequenced in a study of T cell changes during pregnancy in multiple sclerosis. Trimming removed 5 bases from V and 6 bases from J; junction bases left unmatched: 9. The germline V gene encodes CDR1 SGHTA and CDR2 FQGNSA. This CDR3 spans 16 amino acids. This clone was found once. Generated by immunoSEQ multiplex PCR, the TCRdb table keeps only in-frame clones and is missing some. The table includes approximately 45,000 clones, roughly 90% detected once. This clonotype was obtained from a female donor with multiple sclerosis, enrolled in a pregnancy study. This sample comprised CD8+ T cells from peripheral blood mononuclear cells, obtained in the second trimester of pregnancy. The rearrangement links TRBV7-2 to TRBJ2-1; 11 positions match TRBD2. This CDR3 is CASSQFLAGGTNEQFF. For the CDR3, the DNA is TGTGCCAGCAGCCAATTCCTAGCGGGGGGCACCAATGAGCAGTTCTTC.